The clone carrying this TCR beta chain has only a few counts. Its antigen is unidentified. Oncomine TCR Beta short-read sequencing was applied to DNA from cultured CD4+ T cells. TCRdb re-analysed the PCR reads in MiXCR, keeping a single row per CDR3 protein. Of roughly 8,200 distinct CDR3 sequences in the sample, about 23% were seen once. These data belong to a study of vaccination and CD4 T cells after COVID-19. For the study at large: Vaccinees got either two BNT162b2 doses or two mRNA-1273 doses. Controls used CEFX viral epitopes (positive), HIV-1 Nef peptides (negative), or no peptide.

This CDR3 spans 15 amino acids. Per the germline V gene, CDR1 is SGDLS and CDR2 is YYNGEE. The J segment lost 10 bases and the V segment lost 2 bases, leaving 7 bases of the junction unmatched. Treatment denoted: approximately 9-day PBMC culture with coronavirus spike peptide pools or control peptides (ViraFEST assay). The rearrangement uses TRBV9 and TRBJ1-6; 9 bases map to TRBD1. This receptor was identified in a human donor with COVID-19. The sample was cultured CD4+ T cells from blood. In DNA form, the CDR3 reads TGTGCCAGCAGCGTCTGGGACAGGGAGGGATCACCCCTCCACTTT. Translating it yields CASSVWDREGSPLHF.